This T cell receptor (beta chain) was captured by sequencing in a study of T-cell memory formation after mild COVID-19. TCRdb fed the 5' RACE reads into MiXCR, producing one record per CDR3 protein. The table shows around 100,000 distinct CDR3 sequences, with around a fifth occurring only once. The CDR3 runs to 15 residues. J gave up 7 bases and V 6 bases, and 13 bases lay outside the gene matches. Germline V CDR1 and CDR2: MNHNY, SVGAGI (reference sequence). The J gene is TRBJ1-1, the V gene TRBV6-6, with TRBD1 matching 8 bases. This receptor was taken from a man between 18 and 35 years old who had mild COVID-19 (a few samples of this study predate the infection). Cell type and time point are not known. Sequencing used PBMCs or a T cell subset sorted from them (not recorded which). The CDR3 nucleotides are TGTGCCAGCAGGTCCCCTAGGACAGGGACGGTTGAAGCTTTCTTT. As protein: CASRSPRTGTVEAFF.